This record concerns one T cell receptor (beta chain) sequence. No cognate antigen has been identified for it. There are no base qualities to consult, and no much larger clone falls within one base. These data originate in a study of shared clonotypes between healthy human individuals (dated by TCRdb to the early 2020s). Broadly, across the study: A couple of women and three men aged 18 to 49 years were included in the cohort. For each donor, three plates each were used for CD4 naive and CD4 memory, two plates were used for CD8 naive, and one plate was used for CD8 memory. To estimate repertoire size and how much clonotype sharing occurs between individuals, the study deeply sequenced the blood TCR repertoires of five healthy adults. Different laboratories and diverse techniques were used to prepare libraries and sequence TCR repertoires, to increase sequencing depth and limit assay-specific biases. Between about 0.85 and 8.9 billion PBMCs per donor were obtained by leukapheresis. Overall study results and their limits: Pairwise subsampling led to the expectation that sequencing depth would affect the degree of clonotype sharing among donors. Naive subsets generally had larger estimated clonotype richness than memory subsets. Only blood was sampled, and tissue TCR repertoires likely differ from those in blood. About 5% of naive CD4, roughly 3.6% of naive CD8, roughly 2.5% of memory CD4, and about 0.4% of memory CD8 clonotypes were shared across four donors. Rarefaction of sorted-subset datasets indicated incomplete sequencing despite the large sequencing depth. Compared with non-shared clonotypes, the clonotypes found in all four sorted-subset donors had higher generation probabilities. The small number of donors limited the genetic and exposure-history diversity represented.

Using the deep immunoSEQ assay, multiplex PCR amplified TCR CDR3 regions from genomic DNA. Genomic DNA extracted from each cell subset was distributed evenly over all wells of several immunoSEQ 96-well plates, and each plate served as one replicate. For sorted subsets, each replicate PCR was loaded with about 200 ng genomic DNA, equivalent to about 30,000 T cell genomes. The purified libraries were quantified using a Qubit 3.0 fluorometer, sized with a Bioanalyzer 2100, and then quantified again using the KAPA Library Quantification kit. Every immunoSEQ 96-well plate was sequenced on a separate single-read 150-cycle Illumina NextSeq 550 flow cell. Under the source paper's analysis protocol: Because the immunoSEQ output included only junctional sequences and no quality scores, the filtering could not be the same as the filtering used for full-length reads. Sequences were annotated with PyIR, a Python wrapper for IgBLAST v1.9, using IMGT germline references to assign V/J genes and CDR3. Any read was removed if the V/J assignment was weak (E-value above 1e-6), the CDR3 was missing, or the read contained stop codons, out-of-frame junctions, or ambiguous translated residues. V3J clonotypes were defined as sequences sharing an identical inferred V gene, J gene, and CDR3 amino acid sequence. Percentage overlap between repertoires was computed as shared unique clonotypes divided by the size of the smaller repertoire. Richness of each repertoire was evaluated using RTK rarefaction, the Chao1 estimator, and Recon v2.1 estimates of unobserved clonotypes. Generation probabilities were computed with OLGA for all TCRbeta clonotypes obtained by the gDNA method from a few donors. In TCRdb, the immuneACCESS table is reduced to in-frame sequences with V and J assigned. These tables do not hold every clone; where another copy was compared, an unresolved V gene accounts for under half, and the others remain unexplained. V, J and clone size reflect that table, while D and trimming were determined from the DNA. The sample table contains approximately 500,000 clones; only one count was recorded for about 96% of them. Of the sample, under 0.06% is held by the ten largest clones.

The donors were healthy, HIV-negative adults with no recently reported acute infections or vaccinations. All donors were Caucasian adults living in Nashville, Tennessee, USA. CD4+ T cells were enriched by magnetic negative selection, after which naive cells were positively selected on CD45RA and the negative fraction was taken as the memory subset. Blood was obtained by leukapheresis, after which PBMCs were separated by Ficoll-Histopaque density gradient centrifugation and cryopreserved in liquid nitrogen vapor phase. Analytical flow cytometry was used to check the purity and quantity of each magnetically sorted T cell population. Genomic DNA was isolated from every sorted fraction and measured by UV absorbance on a Nanodrop 2000c. Per the germline V gene, SGHTA is the CDR1 and FQGNSA is the CDR2. Trimmed from V: 2 bases; trimmed from J: 6 bases; junction bases lacking a gene match: 9. The CDR3 runs 17 amino acids, cysteine and phenylalanine included. Just the 51-base CDR3 DNA is kept, in frame starting at base 1.

This receptor chain uses TRBV7-2 and TRBJ2-3; 12 junctional bases match TRBD2. The sequencing sample was made of naive CD4+ T cells sorted from blood. The label giving this sample's cell subset or site can be read as: CD45RA+ positively selected. The clonotype originates from a woman in her 30s in good health. The sequence in DNA is TGTGCCAGCAGCTTAATTGTTGGACTAGCGGGATTGGATACGCAGTATTTT. This is translated as CASSLIVGLAGLDTQYF.